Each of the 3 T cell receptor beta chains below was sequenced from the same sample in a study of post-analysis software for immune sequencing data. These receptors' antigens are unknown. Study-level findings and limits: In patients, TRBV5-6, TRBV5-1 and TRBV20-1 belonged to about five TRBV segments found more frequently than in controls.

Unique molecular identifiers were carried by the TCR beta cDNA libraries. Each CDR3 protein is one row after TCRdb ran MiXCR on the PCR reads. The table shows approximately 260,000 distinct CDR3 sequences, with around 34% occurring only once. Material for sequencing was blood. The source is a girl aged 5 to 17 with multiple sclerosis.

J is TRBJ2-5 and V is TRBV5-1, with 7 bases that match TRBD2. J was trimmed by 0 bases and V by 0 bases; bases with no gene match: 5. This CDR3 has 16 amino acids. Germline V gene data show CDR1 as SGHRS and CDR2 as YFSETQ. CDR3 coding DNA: TGCGCCAGCAGCTTGGACGGGCTAGCGGACCAAGAGACCCAGTACTTC. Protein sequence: CASSLDGLADQETQYF.

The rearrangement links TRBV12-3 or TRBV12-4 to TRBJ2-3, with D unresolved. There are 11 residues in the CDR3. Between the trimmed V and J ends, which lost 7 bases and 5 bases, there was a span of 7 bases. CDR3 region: CASNKGDTQYF. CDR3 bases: TGTGCCAGCAACAAAGGAGATACGCAGTATTTT.

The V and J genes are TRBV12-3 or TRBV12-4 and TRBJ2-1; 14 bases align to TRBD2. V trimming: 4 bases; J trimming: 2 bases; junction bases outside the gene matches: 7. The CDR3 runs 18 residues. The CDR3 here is CASSSSGTSGGTYNEQFF. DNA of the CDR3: TGTGCCAGCAGTTCATCCGGGACTAGCGGGGGAACCTACAATGAGCAGTTCTTC.